A selection of T cell receptor beta chains follows, all from one sample in a study of blood T cell repertoires in COVID-19. Using immunoSEQ multiplex PCR, the repertoire was profiled, and TCRdb retains in-frame clones only, with some absent. This repertoire shows some 87,000 clones, more than 70% found once; its top ten account for about 42%. The specimen was peripheral blood. Receptor source: a man at least 80 years old with active or convalescent COVID-19. Both conserved end residues are part of each CDR3. The order of the fields is V gene, clone size, J gene, D gene, CDR3 protein, CDR3 DNA. The D gene is left open where the match is weak. Clone size is not always given. Where it is, it says once, few, many or a class for expanded clones.

v_gene: TRBV3-1/TRBV3-2
abundance: .
j_gene: TRBJ2-7
d_gene: TRBD1
CDR3aa: CASSQGQGKGDPYEQYF
CDR3nt: TGTGCCAGCAGCCAGGGACAGGGGAAGGGGGACCCCTACGAGCAGTACTTC

v_gene: TRBV29-1
abundance: .
j_gene: TRBJ2-7
d_gene: TRBD1
CDR3aa: CSTGTVGASYEQYF
CDR3nt: TGCAGCACTGGGACAGTCGGGGCCTCCTACGAGCAGTACTTC

v_gene: TRBV7-8
abundance: .
j_gene: TRBJ2-1
d_gene: TRBD2
CDR3aa: CASSPGLAGGPGFEQFF
CDR3nt: TGTGCCAGCAGCCCTGGACTAGCGGGGGGGCCGGGTTTTGAGCAGTTCTTC

v_gene: TRBV29-1
abundance: .
j_gene: TRBJ1-2
d_gene: .
CDR3aa: CSVEEISTGNYGYTF
CDR3nt: TGCAGCGTTGAAGAGATAAGTACGGGGAACTATGGCTACACCTTC

v_gene: TRBV2
abundance: .
j_gene: TRBJ1-2
d_gene: .
CDR3aa: CASSEEREGGYGYTF
CDR3nt: TGTGCCAGCAGTGAGGAGAGGGAGGGAGGCTATGGCTACACCTTC

v_gene: TRBV10-2
abundance: few
j_gene: TRBJ1-6
d_gene: TRBD1
CDR3aa: CASSESRQGASNSPLHF
CDR3nt: TGCGCCAGCAGTGAATCGAGACAGGGCGCCTCCAATTCACCCCTCCACTTT

v_gene: TRBV4-2
abundance: once
j_gene: TRBJ1-6
d_gene: TRBD1
CDR3aa: CASSQDSGQGDSPLHF
CDR3nt: TGTGCCAGCAGCCAAGATTCGGGACAGGGTGACTCACCCCTCCACTTT

v_gene: TRBV10-1
abundance: .
j_gene: TRBJ2-5
d_gene: TRBD2
CDR3aa: CASSVGLALVETQYF
CDR3nt: TGCGCCAGCAGTGTCGGACTAGCGTTGGTAGAGACCCAGTACTTC

v_gene: TRBV5-1
abundance: .
j_gene: TRBJ2-2
d_gene: TRBD1
CDR3aa: CASSPGQGAFGELFF
CDR3nt: TGCGCCAGCAGTCCTGGACAGGGGGCGTTCGGGGAGCTGTTTTTT

v_gene: TRBV27
abundance: .
j_gene: TRBJ1-6
d_gene: TRBD1
CDR3aa: CASRTGTSPLHF
CDR3nt: TGTGCCAGCCGGACAGGCACTTCACCCCTCCACTTT

v_gene: TRBV7-9
abundance: .
j_gene: TRBJ2-3
d_gene: .
CDR3aa: CASSPRDRTDTQYF
CDR3nt: TGTGCCAGCAGCCCCAGGGATCGGACAGATACGCAGTATTTT